The 11 T cell receptor beta chains reported below all come from one sample, sequenced in a study of T cell repertoires in ileal Crohn's disease. The table came from immunoSEQ multiplex PCR; TCRdb's copy has only in-frame clones and leaves some out. In the table there are about 3,800 clones, roughly 83% of which are singletons. The sequencing input was ileal tissue. The receptors were sampled from an adult with Crohn's disease.

The genes are TRBV7-8 and TRBJ1-6, with 9 nucleotides matching TRBD1. This CDR3 comprises 15 residues. V shed 5 bases, J shed 10 bases, and the junction held 9 bases outside the gene matches. Germline loops: CDR1 SGHVS, CDR2 FQNEAQ. DNA for the CDR3: TGTGCCAGCAGCCCAGATGGGACAGGGCGATCACCCCTCCACTTT. It specifies CASSPDGTGRSPLHF.

This clone was seen more than once but under ten times. V and J are TRBV6-4 and TRBJ2-2, with 14 bases fitting TRBD2. Germline CDR1 MRHNA, CDR2 SNTAGT. There are 16 residues in the CDR3. The J segment lost 6 bases and the V segment lost 0 bases, leaving 0 bases of the junction unmatched. The CDR3 nucleotides are TGTGCCAGCAGTGACTCGGGACTAGCGGGAGCCGGGGAGCTGTTTTTT. Encoded protein: CASSDSGLAGAGELFF.

The CDR3 DNA is TGCGCCAGCAGCATACGAGTCGGGGAACAAGAGACCCAGTACTTC. It is translated as CASSIRVGEQETQYF. The rearrangement links TRBV4-1 to TRBJ2-5, with D tentatively TRBD2 (5 bases). CDR3 length: 15 residues. Per the germline V gene, CDR1 is MGHRA and CDR2 is YSYEKL. Trimming left V 5 bases short and J 2 bases short, with 15 bases between.

V and J are TRBV6-5 and TRBJ2-2; D ambiguous. The V end lost 6 bases, the J end lost 1 base, and 6 bases lay between the germline ends. The CDR3 loop spans 13 amino acids. CDR1 is MNHEY, CDR2 SVGAGI, per germline. The CDR3 DNA is TGTGCCAGCAGCCGGAGGAACACCGGGGAGCTGTTTTTT. This translates into CASSRRNTGELFF.

The chain links TRBV6-5 to TRBJ1-2, with D possibly TRBD1 on 5 matching bases. The CDR3 runs to 15 residues. The ends were cut back, 0 bases at V and 0 bases at J, with 8 bases in the middle. CDR1 and CDR2 from the germline V gene are MNHEY and SVGAGI. The CDR3 bases are TGTGCCAGCAGTTACTCGGACACATCTAACTATGGCTACACCTTC. It yields the protein CASSYSDTSNYGYTF.

This clone was detected only once. J is TRBJ1-1 and V is TRBV28, with 9 bases aligning to TRBD1. The CDR3 is 13 residues long. CDR1 MDHEN and CDR2 SYDVKM come from the germline V gene. Trimming cost V 8 bases and J 8 bases; bases outside gene matches: 9. The CDR3 region has the DNA TGTGCCAGCCTACAGGGGGCTCGTCCCGAAGCTTTCTTT. Translated: CASLQGARPEAFF.

The genes are TRBV5-4 and TRBJ2-7; 8 bases agree with TRBD2. The ends lost 5 bases at V and 2 bases at J; junction bases unmatched: 6. Germline V gives CDR1 SGHNT, CDR2 YYREEE (reference sequence). The CDR3 totals 14 residues. The CDR3 region is CASRPGGQTYEQYF. As DNA, the CDR3 is TGTGCCAGCAGACCGGGGGGGCAGACCTACGAGCAGTACTTC.

The chain recombines TRBV5-1 with TRBJ2-5; tentative D call: TRBD2 (5 bases). This CDR3 has 14 amino acids. Germline V gene data show CDR1 as SGHRS and CDR2 as YFSETQ. V was trimmed by 2 bases and J by 7 bases, leaving 15 bases between them. CDR3 coding DNA: TGCGCCAGCAGCTTAGACATCCCCCGGGGGACCCAGTACTTC. Amino acid sequence: CASSLDIPRGTQYF.

V and J are TRBV6-1 and TRBJ2-3, with D possibly matching TRBD2 (6 bases). From germline, CDR1 is MNHNS and CDR2 SASEGT. V lost 11 bases, J lost 2 bases, and 17 bases lay in between. The CDR3 runs 14 residues. CDR3 in amino acids: CACTVRGLTDTQYF. In DNA, the CDR3 is TGTGCCTGCACAGTGCGGGGCCTCACAGATACGCAGTATTTT.

CDR3 sequence: CASSINSVGLAGAETQYF. Here the CDR3 DNA reads TGCGCCAGCAGCATAAATTCGGTGGGACTAGCGGGAGCAGAGACCCAGTACTTC. The chain has TRBV5-1 and TRBJ2-5, with 14 bases identical to TRBD2. V lost 4 bases, J lost 4 bases, and 12 bases stayed unmatched. The CDR3 is 18 amino acids. From germline, CDR1 is SGHRS and CDR2 YFSETQ. The full variable domain, rest sourced from reference TRBV5-1 and TRBJ2-5, is KAGVTQTPRYLIKTRGQQVTLSCSPISGHRSVSWYQQTPGQGLQFLFEYFSETQRNKGNFPGRFSGRQFSNSRSEMNVSTLELGDSALYLCASSINSVGLAGAETQYFGPGTRLLVL.

The chain links TRBV29-1 to TRBJ2-3; 10 bases match TRBD2. Unmatched junction bases numbered 0, after V lost 2 bases and J lost 1 base. CDR3 length: 14 residues. Looked up from germline, CDR1 is SQVTM and CDR2 is ANQGSEA. CDR3 residues: CSVETSGGTDTQYF. CDR3 DNA sequence: TGCAGCGTTGAAACTAGCGGGGGCACAGATACGCAGTATTTT.